The 22 T cell receptor beta chains listed next were all sequenced from one sample in a study of blood T cell repertoires in COVID-19. Method: immunoSEQ multiplex PCR; TCRdb's copy keeps in-frame clones and lacks some. The sample includes 250,000 to 300,000 clones, approximately 86% of them seen just once. Specimen: peripheral blood. The receptors shown here come from a man younger than 40 with active or convalescent COVID-19.

V usage is TRBV9 and J usage is TRBJ2-5, with TRBD2 matching 9 bases. Germline lookup yields CDR1 SGDLS and CDR2 YYNGEE. This CDR3 is 15 amino acids long. Trimming took 0 bases from V and 4 from J; bases not matched to a gene: 4. CDR3 DNA: TGTGCCAGCAGCGTAGATAGCGGGGGCGTAGAGACCCAGTACTTC. Amino acids: CASSVDSGGVETQYF.

DNA of the CDR3: TGTGCCAGCAGTAGGACAGAGAACTATGGCTACACCTTC. It specifies CASSRTENYGYTF. The rearrangement joins TRBV6-6 to TRBJ1-2; maybe TRBD1 (6 bases). Trimming took off 5 bases at V and 2 bases at J, with 9 bases between the two ends. The V gene's germline CDR1 is MNHNY and CDR2 SVGAGI (reference sequence). The CDR3 consists of 13 residues.

This chain links TRBV7-2 with TRBJ2-7; maybe TRBD1 (5 bases). This CDR3 has 14 residues. V lost 1 base to trimming and J lost 3 bases, with 10 bases between them. The germline V gene has CDR1 SGHTA and CDR2 FQGNSA. The CDR3 sequence: CASSLDLGDYEQYF. Here the CDR3 DNA reads TGTGCCAGCAGCTTAGACCTAGGGGACTACGAGCAGTACTTC.

This clone was seen a single time. The chain uses TRBV2 and TRBJ2-2; D is perhaps TRBD1 (6 bases). V gave up 0 bases and J gave up 3 bases, with 14 bases separating them. This CDR3 has 17 amino acids. Germline CDR1 is SNHLY and CDR2 is FYNNEI. CDR3 DNA: TGTGCCAGCAGTGAAGCTGGGGGACACGGGCACACCGGGGAGCTGTTTTTT. This encodes CASSEAGGHGHTGELFF. The full variable domain, with the rest looked up from reference TRBV2 and TRBJ2-2, is EPEVTQTPSHQVTQMGQEVILRCVPISNHLYFYWYRQILGQKVEFLVSFYNNEISEKSEIFDDQFSVERPDGSNFTLKIRSTKLEDSAMYFCASSEAGGHGHTGELFFGEGSRLTVL.

The V call is TRBV7-2, the J call TRBJ2-1; no firm D call. Germline assignment: CDR1 SGHTA and CDR2 FQGNSA. V lost 1 base, J lost 4 bases, and 14 bases lay in between. The CDR3 runs to 16 residues. The CDR3 protein is CASSLGSPVRYNEQFF. The CDR3 bases are TGTGCCAGCAGCTTAGGATCCCCCGTGAGGTACAATGAGCAGTTCTTC.

This clone was observed a single time. This sequence joins TRBV5-4 and TRBJ1-2; weak D call: TRBD1 (6 bases). The V and J ends lost 4 bases and 3 bases respectively, with 19 bases between them. Germline V gene lookup returns CDR1 SGHNT and CDR2 YYREEE (reference sequence). There are 16 residues in the CDR3. The CDR3 is CASSAADKPGDYGYTF. CDR3 nucleotides: TGTGCCAGCAGCGCCGCCGACAAGCCAGGGGACTATGGCTACACCTTC.

The chain combines TRBV6-5 with TRBJ2-7; 10 bases align to TRBD2. The trim removed 10 bases at V and 0 bases at J, leaving 3 bases unmatched. Germline V gene data show CDR1 as MNHEY and CDR2 as SVGAGI. The CDR3 covers 13 residues. In DNA, the CDR3 is TGTGCCACCAGCGGGGGGGCCTCCTACGAGCAGTACTTC. Translated, it gives CATSGGASYEQYF.

The chain links TRBV13 to TRBJ2-7; D is undetermined. V was clipped by 1 base and J by 0 bases, with 10 bases between them. The CDR3 runs to 15 residues. Germline CDR1 and CDR2: PRHDT and FYEKMQ (reference sequence). CDR3 DNA: TGTGCCAGCAGCTTAGTATCGCAGGTCTCCTACGAGCAGTACTTC. This sequence encodes CASSLVSQVSYEQYF. Together with reference TRBV13 and TRBJ2-7, the CDR3 gives the full variable domain: AAGVIQSPRHLIKEKRETATLKCYPIPRHDTVYWYQQGPGQDPQFLISFYEKMQSDKGSIPDRFSAQQFSDYHSELNMSSLELGDSALYFCASSLVSQVSYEQYFGPGTRLTVT.

The chain has TRBV30 and TRBJ2-7; the D gene is possibly TRBD1 (6 bases). V was clipped by 0 bases and J by 2 bases, with 8 bases between them. The CDR3 runs 13 residues. Germline lookup yields CDR1 GTSNPN and CDR2 SVGIG (reference sequence). The CDR3 spells CAWSVRGTYEQYF. DNA for the CDR3: TGTGCCTGGAGTGTAAGGGGGACCTACGAGCAGTACTTC.

The rearrangement links TRBV24-1 to TRBJ2-7; 11 bases align to TRBD1. The trim removed 9 bases at V and 6 bases at J, leaving 6 bases unmatched. In germline, CDR1 is KGHDR, CDR2 SFDVKD. This CDR3 spans 13 amino acids. CDR3 residues: CATAQDRGLEQYF. For the CDR3, the DNA is TGTGCCACCGCACAGGACAGGGGGCTCGAGCAGTACTTC.

V gene TRBV9 combines with J gene TRBJ1-2, with unresolved D. The CDR3 runs 13 residues. V was pared by 4 bases and J by 10 bases, with 17 bases between. Germline V lookup: CDR1 SGDLS, CDR2 YYNGEE. The CDR3 loop is CASSPQLGGPYTF. The CDR3 DNA reads as TGTGCCAGCAGCCCCCAGTTGGGAGGCCCCTACACCTTC.

This clone was found once. CDR3 loop: CSVGQGARYTEAFF. CDR3 DNA sequence: TGCAGCGTTGGACAGGGGGCCCGGTACACTGAAGCTTTCTTT. The chain links TRBV29-1 to TRBJ1-1; 10 positions match TRBD1. The J segment lost 3 bases and the V segment lost 4 bases, leaving 5 bases of the junction unmatched. This CDR3 is built from 14 residues. Looked up from germline, CDR1 is SQVTM and CDR2 is ANQGSEA.

The rearrangement uses TRBV6-5 and TRBJ1-1; 7 bases fit TRBD1. CDR3 length: 14 amino acids. Germline values: CDR1 MNHEY, CDR2 SVGAGI. The V segment lost 6 bases and the J segment 1 base; nucleotides outside the gene matches: 5. The CDR3 sequence is CASRTGYRNTEAFF. The CDR3 DNA sequence: TGTGCCAGCAGGACAGGGTACCGGAACACTGAAGCTTTCTTT.

The rearrangement links TRBV5-6 to TRBJ1-4; 8 bases line up with TRBD1. Germline values: CDR1 SGHDT, CDR2 YYEEEE. V lost 2 bases to trimming and J lost 12 bases; unmatched junction nucleotides: 6. The CDR3 extends over 13 amino acids. CDR3 DNA: TGTGCCAGCAGCTTATTACAGGGGGGAGAACTGTTTTTT. It is translated as CASSLLQGGELFF.

The chain employs TRBV7-9 and TRBJ1-4; 10 bases fit TRBD1. There are 15 residues in the CDR3. Per the germline V gene, CDR1 is SEHNR and CDR2 is FQNEAQ (reference sequence). Trimming took 4 bases from V and 7 from J; bases not matched to a gene: 6. The CDR3 is CASSYRDRGGEKLFF. The DNA of the CDR3 is TGTGCCAGCAGCTATAGGGACAGGGGAGGTGAAAAACTGTTTTTT.

The J gene is TRBJ2-7, the V gene TRBV2; the D gene is possibly TRBD1 (6 bases). V lost 6 bases and J 4 bases, leaving 7 bases between the germline ends. CDR1 SNHLY and CDR2 FYNNEI come from the germline V gene. The CDR3 runs to 11 residues. The CDR3 nucleotides are TGTGCCAGCAGGCAGGGGTACGAGCAGTACTTC. Encoded protein: CASRQGYEQYF.

V gene TRBV9 combines with J gene TRBJ1-4, with D tentatively TRBD1 (6 bases). The CDR3 consists of 18 residues. With 4 bases removed from V and 0 bases from J, the gap between germline ends came to 19 bases. CDR1 and CDR2 (germline): SGDLS, YYNGEE. For the CDR3, the DNA is TGTGCCAGCAGCCGCCGAGGACAGACTTTTGCAACTAATGAAAAACTGTTTTTT. Translation: CASSRRGQTFATNEKLFF.

This clone was recorded a few times. CDR3 protein: CASSIGPSGGAVTDTQYF. The CDR3 DNA reads as TGTGCCAGTAGTATAGGACCTAGCGGGGGGGCCGTCACAGATACGCAGTATTTT. J is TRBJ2-3 and V is TRBV19; 12 nucleotides line up with TRBD2. Germline CDR1 LNHDA, CDR2 SQIVND (reference sequence). The CDR3 has 18 residues. Trimming at V came to 1 base and at J to 2 bases, leaving 7 bases not matched to a gene. The whole variable domain, filled in from reference TRBV19 and TRBJ2-3, reads DGGITQSPKYLFRKEGQNVTLSCEQNLNHDAMYWYRQDPGQGLRLIYYSQIVNDFQKGDIAEGYSVSREKKESFPLTVTSAQKNPTAFYLCASSIGPSGGAVTDTQYFGPGTRLTVL.

This clone was seen only once. The chain has TRBV5-6 and TRBJ1-5, with 10 bases fitting TRBD1. Germline loops: CDR1 SGHDT, CDR2 YYEEEE. There are 15 residues in the CDR3. V shed 4 bases and J 4 bases; nucleotides not matched to a gene: 5. CDR3 amino acids: CASSHWTGGNQPQHF. The CDR3, as DNA: TGTGCCAGCAGCCACTGGACAGGGGGTAATCAGCCCCAGCATTTT.

J is TRBJ1-6 and V is TRBV4-1, with D unclear. The CDR3 covers 17 residues. V dropped 2 bases and J dropped 0 bases, with 11 bases sitting between them. Per germline, CDR1 MGHRA and CDR2 YSYEKL. In nucleotides, the CDR3 is TGCGCCAGCAGCCAACCAACAAGGAGCTCCTATAATTCACCCCTCCACTTT. Its translation is CASSQPTRSSYNSPLHF.

The CDR3 sequence: CASSLILGGAGGYTF. CDR3 nucleotide sequence: TGCGCCAGCAGCTTAATACTAGGGGGCGCGGGTGGCTACACCTTC. The chain joins TRBV5-1 to TRBJ1-2, with 7 bases lining up with TRBD1. The CDR3 sequence is 15 residues long. V gave up 2 bases and J gave up 7 bases; unmatched junction bases: 11. Per the germline V gene, CDR1 is SGHRS and CDR2 is YFSETQ.

This chain connects TRBV10-1 to TRBJ2-2, with D possibly being TRBD2 (5 bases). The germline V gene has CDR1 WNHNN and CDR2 SYGVQD (reference sequence). The CDR3 consists of 15 residues. Trimming removed 0 bases from V and 6 bases from J, with 11 bases in between. The CDR3 DNA follows: TGCGCCAGCAGTGAGTCGAGGGCCGGGGCCGGGGAGCTGTTTTTT. Translation gives CASSESRAGAGELFF.